The 11 T cell receptor beta chains below were found in one sample sequenced in a study of cytomegalovirus exposure and HLA in healthy donors. Clones were read by immunoSEQ multiplex PCR, and TCRdb kept only the in-frame ones, dropping some. The table has around 69,000 clones, roughly 95% seen once. The sequencing input was PBMCs. The receptors were gathered from a woman under 30 in good health and CMV-seropositive.

The V gene is TRBV11-3, the J gene TRBJ2-3; 8 bases agree with TRBD2. The V and J ends lost 2 bases and 6 bases, in that order; junction bases with no gene match: 13. Germline CDR1 SGHNT, CDR2 YENEEA. The CDR3 runs to 17 residues. CDR3 in amino acids: CASSLWGAGASTDTQYF. CDR3 nucleotide sequence: TGTGCCAGCAGCTTATGGGGAGCGGGGGCCTCCACGGATACGCAGTATTTT. Using reference TRBV11-3 and TRBJ2-3 for the parts outside the CDR3, the full variable domain is EAGVVQSPRYKIIEKKQPVAFWCNPISGHNTLYWYLQNLGQGPELLIRYENEEAVDDSQLPKDRFSAERLKGVDSTLKIQPAELGDSAVYLCASSLWGAGASTDTQYFGPGTRLTVL.

The chain uses TRBV7-2 and TRBJ2-1; D gene unclear. Germline values: CDR1 SGHTA, CDR2 FQGNSA. The CDR3 is 17 amino acids. The germline V and J ends were trimmed by 0 bases and 2 bases, with 14 bases remaining between them. The CDR3 is CASSLAPVRHAYNEQFF. CDR3 bases: TGTGCCAGCAGCTTAGCCCCAGTCCGCCACGCCTACAATGAGCAGTTCTTC.

The chain employs TRBV11-2 and TRBJ2-1; 8 bases are shared with TRBD2. Germline CDR1 is SGHAT and CDR2 is FQNNGV. Losses at the gene ends were 5 bases for V and 9 bases for J; bases not matched to a gene: 12. This CDR3 comprises 15 residues. CDR3: CASSHWEVAGLEQFF. CDR3 bases: TGTGCCAGCAGCCACTGGGAGGTAGCGGGACTTGAGCAGTTCTTC.

As for this clone: A junction boundary mismatches the germline segment, possibly from a read error. This CDR3 is CASSQDPGQPIIF. For the CDR3, the DNA is TGTGCCAGCAGCCAAGATCCGGGACAGCCCATCATCTTC. The rearrangement uses TRBV4-2 and TRBJ1-2; TRBD1 matches 7 bases. Germline V gene lookup returns CDR1 LGHNA and CDR2 YNFKEQ. The CDR3 sequence is 13 residues long.

This clone came up once. The rearrangement links TRBV5-5 to TRBJ2-7; 10 nucleotides agree with TRBD1. V lost 2 bases to trimming and J lost 4 bases; unmatched junction nucleotides: 12. The V gene's germline CDR1 is SGHKS and CDR2 YYEKEE (reference sequence). The CDR3 is 17 amino acids. CDR3 region: CASSFRFPDRGQYEQYF. Here the CDR3 DNA reads TGTGCCAGCAGCTTCCGCTTCCCCGACAGGGGGCAATACGAGCAGTACTTC.

This sequence joins TRBV2 and TRBJ1-1; D gene unclear. The germline gives CDR1 SNHLY, CDR2 FYNNEI. The CDR3 extends over 11 amino acids. V dropped 3 bases and J dropped 9 bases, with 8 bases sitting between them. The CDR3 DNA follows: TGTGCCAGCAGTGACAACATTAAAGCTTTCTTT. As protein: CASSDNIKAFF.

This clone came up a few times. The chain carries TRBV9 and TRBJ2-1; D is possibly TRBD2 (6 bases). Trimming cost V 0 bases and J 10 bases, with 14 bases left between them. Germline V CDR1 and CDR2: SGDLS, YYNGEE. The CDR3 runs 14 residues. This chain's CDR3 is CASSVELAPREQFF. CDR3 sequence (DNA): TGTGCCAGCAGCGTAGAGCTAGCGCCTAGGGAGCAGTTCTTC. Variable domain in full (rest from reference TRBV9 and TRBJ2-1): DSGVTQTPKHLITATGQRVTLRCSPRSGDLSVYWYQQSLDQGLQFLIQYYNGEERAKGNILERFSAQQFPDLHSELNLSSLELGDSALYFCASSVELAPREQFFGPGTRLTVL.

This chain connects TRBV6-1 to TRBJ2-7; D possibly corresponds to TRBD1 (6 bases). The CDR3 runs 14 residues. Trimming shortened V by 6 bases and J by 2 bases, and 14 bases separated the two germline ends. From germline, CDR1 is MNHNS and CDR2 SASEGT. CDR3 residues: CASRPRDNTYEQYF. The CDR3 DNA reads TGTGCCAGCAGGCCCCGGGACAACACCTACGAGCAGTACTTC.

The chain joins TRBV10-3 to TRBJ2-7; D uncertain. From germline, CDR1 is ENHRY and CDR2 SYGVKD. The CDR3 is made up of 17 amino acids. The germline V and J ends were trimmed by 2 bases and 3 bases, with 20 bases remaining between them. The CDR3 sequence is CAISEAILRRSDYEQYF. The CDR3 bases are TGTGCCATCAGTGAGGCAATTCTTCGTAGATCTGACTACGAGCAGTACTTC.

The rearrangement joins TRBV9 to TRBJ2-7; the match to TRBD2 covers 11 bases. The V gene end was trimmed by 0 bases and the J gene end by 6 bases; junction bases not matched to a gene: 2. Per germline, CDR1 SGDLS and CDR2 YYNGEE. The CDR3 loop spans 14 amino acids. In nucleotides, the CDR3 is TGTGCCAGCAGCGTAGGGCTAGCGGGAGGCGAGCAGTACTTC. Residues: CASSVGLAGGEQYF.

V is TRBV6-5 and J is TRBJ2-5; D might be TRBD1 (5 bases). V was cut by 6 bases and J by 3 bases, with 11 bases left in between. The CDR3 runs 13 residues. The germline V gene has CDR1 MNHEY and CDR2 SVGAGI. The CDR3 DNA reads TGTGCCAGCAGCTACGACAGTGAAGAGACCCAGTACTTC. This translates into CASSYDSEETQYF.